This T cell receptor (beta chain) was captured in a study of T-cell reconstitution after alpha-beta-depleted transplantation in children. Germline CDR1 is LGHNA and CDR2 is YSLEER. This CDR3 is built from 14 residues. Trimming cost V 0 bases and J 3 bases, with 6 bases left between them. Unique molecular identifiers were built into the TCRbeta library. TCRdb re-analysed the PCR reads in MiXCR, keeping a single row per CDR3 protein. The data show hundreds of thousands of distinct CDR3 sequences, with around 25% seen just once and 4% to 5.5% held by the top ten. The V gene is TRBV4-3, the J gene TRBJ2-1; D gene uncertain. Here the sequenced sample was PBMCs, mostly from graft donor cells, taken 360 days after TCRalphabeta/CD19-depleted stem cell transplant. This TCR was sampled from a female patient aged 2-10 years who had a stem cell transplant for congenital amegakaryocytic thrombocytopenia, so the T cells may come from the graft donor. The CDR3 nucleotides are TGCGCCAGCAGCCAAGATCGACACTACAATGAGCAGTTCTTC. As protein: CASSQDRHYNEQFF.